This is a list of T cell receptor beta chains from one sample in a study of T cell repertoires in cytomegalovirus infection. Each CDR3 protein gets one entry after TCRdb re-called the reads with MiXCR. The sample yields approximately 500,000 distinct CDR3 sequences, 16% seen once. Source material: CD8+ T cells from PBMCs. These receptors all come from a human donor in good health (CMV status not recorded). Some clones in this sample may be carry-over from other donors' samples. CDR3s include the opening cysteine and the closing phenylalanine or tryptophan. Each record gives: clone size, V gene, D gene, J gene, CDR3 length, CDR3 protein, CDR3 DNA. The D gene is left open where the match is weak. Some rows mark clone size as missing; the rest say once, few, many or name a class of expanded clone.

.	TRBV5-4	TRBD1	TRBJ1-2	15	CASSTSTGLDYVYTF	TGTGCCAGCAGCACTTCGACAGGGTTGGACTATGTCTACACCTTC
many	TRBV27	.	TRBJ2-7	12	CASRGDRGEQYF	TGTGCCAGCAGGGGGGATCGGGGCGAGCAGTACTTC
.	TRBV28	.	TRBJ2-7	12	CASTLEGQEQYF	TGTGCCAGCACTTTGGAGGGGCAAGAGCAGTACTTC
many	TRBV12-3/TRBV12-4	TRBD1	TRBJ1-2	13	CASSYRGHYGYTF	TGTGCCAGCAGTTACAGGGGCCACTATGGCTACACCTTC
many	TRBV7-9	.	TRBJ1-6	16	CASSLPGTGADEALHF	TGTGCCAGCAGCTTACCGGGGACGGGAGCGGACGAGGCCCTCCACTTT
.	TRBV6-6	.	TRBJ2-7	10	CAAGRYEQYF	TGTGCAGCCGGAAGGTACGAGCAGTACTTC
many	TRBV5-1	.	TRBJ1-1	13	CASSFGGHTEAFF	TGCGCCAGCAGCTTCGGGGGACACACTGAAGCTTTCTTT
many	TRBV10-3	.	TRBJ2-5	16	CAISDIGASTQETQYF	TGTGCCATCAGTGATATCGGGGCATCAACCCAAGAGACCCAGTACTTC
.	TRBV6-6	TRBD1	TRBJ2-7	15	CASSTQGALSYEQYF	TGTGCCAGCAGTACGCAGGGGGCCCTCTCCTACGAGCAGTACTTC
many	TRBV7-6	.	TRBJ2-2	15	CASSLPPGGSGELFF	TGTGCCAGCAGCTTGCCCCCGGGGGGCTCCGGGGAGCTGTTTTTT
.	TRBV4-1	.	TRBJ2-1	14	CASSQQTGPDEQFF	TGCGCCAGCAGCCAGCAGACAGGTCCGGATGAGCAGTTCTTC
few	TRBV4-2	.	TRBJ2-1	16	CASSQVVGGGYNEQFF	TGTGCCAGCAGCCAAGTTGTGGGAGGTGGGTACAATGAGCAGTTCTTC
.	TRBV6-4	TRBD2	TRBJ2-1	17	CASSDSTERSGGNEQFF	TGTGCCAGCAGTGACTCCACTGAGCGGTCGGGGGGTAATGAGCAGTTCTTC
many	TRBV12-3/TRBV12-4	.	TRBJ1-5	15	CASSHREGSNQPQHF	TGTGCCAGCAGTCACAGGGAGGGGAGCAATCAGCCCCAGCATTTT
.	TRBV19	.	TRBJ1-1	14	CASSIVGKNTEAFF	TGTGCCAGTAGTATAGTCGGAAAGAACACTGAAGCTTTCTTT
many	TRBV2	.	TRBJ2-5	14	CASSGQRFRETQYF	TGTGCCAGCAGTGGACAGCGATTTAGGGAGACCCAGTACTTC
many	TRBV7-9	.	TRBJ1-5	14	CASSDRHKGQPQHF	TGTGCCAGCAGCGACAGACACAAGGGACAGCCCCAGCATTTT
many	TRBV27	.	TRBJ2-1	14	CASSLSGTYNEQFF	TGTGCCAGCAGCTTATCCGGGACTTACAATGAGCAGTTCTTC
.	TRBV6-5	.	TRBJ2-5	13	CASRRSGQETQYF	TGTGCCAGCAGACGTAGCGGCCAAGAGACCCAGTACTTC
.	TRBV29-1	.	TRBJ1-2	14	CSVDPMEANYGYTF	TGCAGCGTTGATCCTATGGAGGCTAACTATGGCTACACCTTC
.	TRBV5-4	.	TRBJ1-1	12	CASSSREEEAFF	TGTGCCAGCAGTTCCCGGGAGGAGGAAGCTTTCTTT
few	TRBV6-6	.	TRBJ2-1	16	CASSYSGGRGDNEQFF	TGTGCCAGCAGTTACTCCGGGGGCAGGGGGGACAATGAGCAGTTCTTC
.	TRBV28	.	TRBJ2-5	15	CASSLSRTAEETQYF	TGTGCCAGCAGTTTATCCCGGACAGCGGAAGAGACCCAGTACTTC
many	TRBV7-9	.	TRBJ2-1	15	CASSSPAFTYNEQFF	TGTGCCAGCAGCTCGCCAGCGTTCACCTACAATGAGCAGTTCTTC
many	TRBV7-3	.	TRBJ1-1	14	CASSPTGRQGRAFF	TGTGCCAGCAGCCCCACCGGCAGGCAGGGGAGAGCTTTCTTT
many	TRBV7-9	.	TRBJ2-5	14	CASSSPGPVETQYF	TGTGCCAGCAGCTCCCCGGGGCCGGTAGAGACCCAGTACTTC
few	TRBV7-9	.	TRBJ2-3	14	CASSPPHSQDTQYF	TGTGCCAGCAGCCCACCACACAGCCAAGATACGCAGTATTTT
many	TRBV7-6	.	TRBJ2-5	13	CASSLWAQETQYF	TGTGCCAGCAGCTTATGGGCCCAAGAGACCCAGTACTTC
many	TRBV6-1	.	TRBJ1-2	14	CASSYRGTIYGYTF	TGTGCCAGCAGTTATAGAGGGACAATTTATGGCTACACCTTC
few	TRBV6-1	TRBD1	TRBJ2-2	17	CASNWQGGDPSTGELFF	TGTGCCAGCAATTGGCAAGGGGGCGATCCGTCCACCGGGGAGCTGTTTTTT
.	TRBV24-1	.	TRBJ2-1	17	CATGGSYSSSSYNEQFF	TGTGCCACCGGTGGGTCGTACAGTTCGAGCTCCTACAATGAGCAGTTCTTC
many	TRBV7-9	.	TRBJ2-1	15	CASSLGTFALNEQFF	TGTGCCAGCAGCTTAGGTACCTTCGCCCTAAATGAGCAGTTCTTC
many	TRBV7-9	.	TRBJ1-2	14	CASSPPGRNYGYTF	TGTGCCAGCAGCCCCCCCGGACGGAACTATGGCTACACCTTC
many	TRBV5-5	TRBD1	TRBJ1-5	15	CASSRDRGTGQPQHF	TGTGCCAGCAGTAGGGACAGGGGGACGGGTCAGCCCCAGCATTTT
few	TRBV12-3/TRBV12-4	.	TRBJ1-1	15	CASSSLLGVETEAFF	TGTGCCAGCAGCTCTCTTTTAGGGGTTGAAACTGAAGCTTTCTTT
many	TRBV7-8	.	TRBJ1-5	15	CASSLERNSNQPQHF	TGTGCCAGCAGCTTAGAGAGGAATAGCAATCAGCCCCAGCATTTT
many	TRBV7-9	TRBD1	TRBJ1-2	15	CASSYGQGSEYGYTF	TGTGCCAGCAGCTACGGACAGGGTTCAGAGTATGGCTACACCTTC
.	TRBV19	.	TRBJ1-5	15	CASSSINYSNQPQHF	TGTGCCAGTAGCTCAATTAATTATAGCAATCAGCCCCAGCATTTT
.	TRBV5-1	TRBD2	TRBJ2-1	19	CASSPHPSGQNIFYNEQFF	TGCGCCAGCAGCCCCCATCCTAGCGGGCAGAATATTTTTTACAATGAGCAGTTCTTC
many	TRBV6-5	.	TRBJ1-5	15	CASSPHRDNNQPQHF	TGTGCCAGCAGTCCCCACCGGGACAACAATCAGCCCCAGCATTTT
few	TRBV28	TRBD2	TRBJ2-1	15	CARYSGATVLYEQFF	TGTGCCAGGTATAGCGGGGCCACGGTTCTATATGAGCAGTTCTTC
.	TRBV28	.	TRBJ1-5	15	CASSPSNSGPQPQHF	TGTGCCAGCAGCCCGTCCAACAGTGGGCCTCAGCCCCAGCATTTT
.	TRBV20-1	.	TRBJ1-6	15	CSAPKLHVYNSPLHF	TGCAGTGCTCCTAAATTACACGTCTATAATTCACCCCTCCACTTT
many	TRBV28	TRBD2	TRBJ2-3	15	CASSRWGGTTDTQYF	TGTGCCAGCAGCCGTTGGGGGGGGACTACAGATACGCAGTATTTT
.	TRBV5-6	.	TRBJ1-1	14	CASSRAEMNTEAFF	TGTGCCAGCAGCCGGGCCGAAATGAACACTGAAGCTTTCTTT